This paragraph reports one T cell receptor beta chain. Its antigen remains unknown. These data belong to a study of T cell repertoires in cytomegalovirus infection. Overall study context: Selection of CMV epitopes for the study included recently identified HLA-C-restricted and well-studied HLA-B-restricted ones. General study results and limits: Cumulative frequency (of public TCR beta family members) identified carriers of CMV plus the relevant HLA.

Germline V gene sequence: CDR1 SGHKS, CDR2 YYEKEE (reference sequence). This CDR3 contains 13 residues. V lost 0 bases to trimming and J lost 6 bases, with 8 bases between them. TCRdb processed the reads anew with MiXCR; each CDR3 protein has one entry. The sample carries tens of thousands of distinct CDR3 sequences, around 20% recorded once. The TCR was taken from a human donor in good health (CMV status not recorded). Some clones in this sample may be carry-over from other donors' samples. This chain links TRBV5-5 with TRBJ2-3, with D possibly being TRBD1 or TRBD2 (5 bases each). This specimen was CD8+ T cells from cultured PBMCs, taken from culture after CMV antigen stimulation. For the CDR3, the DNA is TGTGCCAGCAGCTTGGGGGACGGCGATACGCAGTATTTT. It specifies CASSLGDGDTQYF.